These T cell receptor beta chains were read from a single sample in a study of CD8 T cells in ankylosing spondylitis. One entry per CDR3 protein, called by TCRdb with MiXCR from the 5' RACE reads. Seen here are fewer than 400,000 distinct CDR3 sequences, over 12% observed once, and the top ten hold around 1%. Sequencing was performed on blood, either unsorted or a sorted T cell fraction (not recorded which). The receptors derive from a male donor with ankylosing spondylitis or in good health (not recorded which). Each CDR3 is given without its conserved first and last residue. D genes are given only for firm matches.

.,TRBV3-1,ASSQNGANTGELF
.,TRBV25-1,ASSLGAKPYNEQF
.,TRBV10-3,AISGGQLYNEQF
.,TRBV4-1,ASSQGTTGKGTQY
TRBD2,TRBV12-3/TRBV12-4,ASTLSSGSRDTQY
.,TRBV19,ASRIYNEQF
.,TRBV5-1,ASSPGEGYLGQPQH
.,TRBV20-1,SASAGIYGYT
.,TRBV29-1,SVESPRGSSGSRNTIY
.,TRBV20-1,SARGENQPQH
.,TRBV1,TRTGGDEQY
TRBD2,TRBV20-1,SASSGLAVSSYEQY
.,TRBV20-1,SASQSFSGAVQETQY
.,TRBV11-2,ASSLSSGTDYNEQF
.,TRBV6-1,ASSALAGVLYEQY
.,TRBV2,ASRKETGAYNEQF
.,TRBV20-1,SANRVTGELF
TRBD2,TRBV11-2,ASSLVVSGGPFSYNEQF
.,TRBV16,ASSQSGSVYGYT
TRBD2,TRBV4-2,ASSHVSGGPYNEQF
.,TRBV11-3,ASSPGGQGPTEAF
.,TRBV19,ASSRTANYGYT
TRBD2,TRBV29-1,SVMREDTNEQF
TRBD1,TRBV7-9,ASSLDRGDEQF
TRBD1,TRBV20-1,SARESRGPESEGTQY